This T cell receptor (beta chain) was documented in a study of T cell changes during pregnancy in multiple sclerosis. V lost 5 bases and J lost 7; bases outside the gene matches: 16. Germline CDR1 and CDR2: LNHDA and SQIVND (reference sequence). The CDR3 extends over 17 amino acids. Method: immunoSEQ multiplex PCR; TCRdb's copy keeps in-frame clones and lacks some. The sample lists approximately 130,000 clones; 90% to 96% were seen once. The rearrangement joins TRBV19 to TRBJ2-3, with 9 positions matching TRBD1. The sequence came from a female donor with multiple sclerosis, enrolled in a pregnancy study. Sequences were derived from peripheral blood, sampled after pregnancy. CDR3 sequence (DNA): TGTGCCAGTAGTCCAAACCCGGGACAGGGATCCTTTAATACGCAGTATTTT. This gives the protein CASSPNPGQGSFNTQYF.